This TCR beta chain derives from a study of blood T cell repertoires in COVID-19. On the study more broadly: The United States, Italy and Spain were the sources of the acute and convalescent COVID-19 samples. In each case, the material was cDNA or gDNA derived from T cells, B-cell-depleted T cells, or PBMCs.

Per the authors' pipeline: Amplifying reference gene primers gave estimates of nucleated cell counts. TCRdb's copy holds only in-frame clones and misses some; the assay was immunoSEQ multiplex PCR. V, J and clone size were drawn from that table, and D and trimming were deduced from the DNA. The data show about 140,000 clones, with roughly 85% seen just once and less than 3% held by the top ten. CDR3 size: 15 residues. V dropped 1 base and J dropped 6; count of bases not matched to a gene: 5. Germline V gene lookup returns CDR1 KGHSH and CDR2 LQKENI. The sample comprised peripheral blood. The clonotype was recovered from a man aged 50 or older with acute or convalescent COVID-19. The J gene is TRBJ1-4, the V gene TRBV18; 7 bases line up with TRBD1. The CDR3 bases are TGTGCCAGCTCACCACAGGGGGCGCGGGATGAAAAACTGTTTTTT. It is translated as CASSPQGARDEKLFF.